Listed below are T cell receptor beta chains from one sample, sequenced in a study of cytomegalovirus exposure and HLA in healthy donors. Libraries were prepared by immunoSEQ multiplex PCR; TCRdb keeps only in-frame clonotypes and omits some of them. The table lists about 160,000 clones, approximately 76% of them singletons. Sequenced material: PBMCs. The source of these receptors is a man aged 55 to 70 in good health and CMV-seronegative. Both conserved end residues are part of each CDR3. Each record gives: V gene, D gene, clone size, J gene, CDR3 DNA, CDR3 protein. D genes are given only for firm matches. Size values are once, few and many counts, or a class for expanded clones, and some rows have none.

TRBV5-1	TRBD1	once	TRBJ1-4	TGCGCCAGCAGGACCGGGACAGCAACTAATGAAAAACTGTTTTTT	CASRTGTATNEKLFF
TRBV6-5	TRBD1	.	TRBJ2-7	TGTGCCAGCAGTTACTCTAGGACAGGGGCCTACGAGCAGTACTTC	CASSYSRTGAYEQYF
TRBV4-3	TRBD1	.	TRBJ1-2	TGCGCCAGCAGCCAAGATCAACGGGACAGGGTCTATGGCTACACCTTC	CASSQDQRDRVYGYTF
TRBV9	.	.	TRBJ1-4	TGTGCCAGCAGCGAGGGAGGGGCAACTAATGAAAAACTGTTTTTT	CASSEGGATNEKLFF
TRBV7-9	TRBD1	.	TRBJ2-7	TGTGCCAGCAGCTCCCTAAACAGGGGGCCCTACGAGCAGTACTTC	CASSSLNRGPYEQYF
TRBV29-1	TRBD1	.	TRBJ1-2	TGCAGCGGACTCGAGGTCGCCGGGACAGGGTCTAACTATGGCTACACCTTC	CSGLEVAGTGSNYGYTF
TRBV6-5	.	.	TRBJ2-3	TGTGCCAGCAGCCGTGGGGGGGCCACAGATACGCAGTATTTT	CASSRGGATDTQYF
TRBV14	TRBD1	.	TRBJ2-5	TGTGCCAGCAGCCCTTGGCGGCAGACAGGGGCAGAGACCCAGTACTTC	CASSPWRQTGAETQYF
TRBV12-5	.	.	TRBJ2-2	TGTGCTAGTGGTTTGGGACAGCTCACCGGGGAGCTGTTTTTT	CASGLGQLTGELFF
TRBV6-4	TRBD2	few	TRBJ2-1	TGTGCCAGCAGTGTGACTAGCGGGAGCTACAATGAGCAGTTCTTC	CASSVTSGSYNEQFF
TRBV6-4	TRBD1	.	TRBJ1-1	TGTGCCAGCAGGGGGGACAGGGGGCTTGCTTTCTTT	CASRGDRGLAFF
TRBV30	TRBD1	once	TRBJ1-6	TGTGCCTGGAGTGTATCCGGACAGGGGAATTCACCCCTCCACTTT	CAWSVSGQGNSPLHF
TRBV28	TRBD1	.	TRBJ2-7	TGTGCCAGCAGTTCCGAGGGCAGGGGGCTCTACGAGCAGTACTTC	CASSSEGRGLYEQYF
TRBV11-2	TRBD1	few	TRBJ1-2	TGTGCCAGCAGCAGGACAGGGGGCGGGAGCTATGGCTACACCTTC	CASSRTGGGSYGYTF
TRBV5-8	.	.	TRBJ1-5	TGTGCCAGCAGCTTCTACAGGCATAATCAGCCCCAGCATTTT	CASSFYRHNQPQHF
TRBV29-1	TRBD1	.	TRBJ1-1	TGCAGCGTAATAGACAGGGGGAGTGAAGCTTTCTTT	CSVIDRGSEAFF
TRBV7-9	TRBD1	.	TRBJ2-1	TGTGCCAGCAGCTCAACAGGGGCTCCCTACAATGAGCAGTTCTTC	CASSSTGAPYNEQFF
TRBV7-3	.	.	TRBJ2-6	TGTGCCAGCAGCCCGCAGGGGGGCGCTGGGGCCAACGTCCTGACTTTC	CASSPQGGAGANVLTF
TRBV28	TRBD1	.	TRBJ1-2	TGTGCCAGCAGTTATGGGGACAGGGATGGCTACACCTTC	CASSYGDRDGYTF
TRBV15	.	.	TRBJ1-5	TGTGCCACCAGCAGAGATAGCGGGACCCCCAATCAGCCCCAGCATTTT	CATSRDSGTPNQPQHF
TRBV6-1	.	.	TRBJ2-5	TGTGCCAGCAGTGAAGGGAGTGTCGGGATGGAGACCCAGTACTTC	CASSEGSVGMETQYF
TRBV19	TRBD1	.	TRBJ1-4	TGTGCCAGTCGACCCGACAGGGCAAGGGAAAAACTGTTTTTT	CASRPDRAREKLFF
TRBV7-8	TRBD1	few	TRBJ1-6	TGTGCCAGCAGCTTACCCTTAATGCGACAGGGACCGGCTCCTGGTTCACCCCTCCACTTT	CASSLPLMRQGPAPGSPLHF
TRBV9	.	.	TRBJ1-1	TGTGCCAGCAGCCCCAGATGGGGGGGAAACACTGAAGCTTTCTTT	CASSPRWGGNTEAFF
TRBV11-1	.	.	TRBJ2-3	TGTGCCAGCAGACCAGCGGGACACACAGATACGCAGTATTTT	CASRPAGHTDTQYF
TRBV29-1	TRBD2	.	TRBJ2-3	TGCAGCGTTGTGCTAGCGGGAGCTGATACGCAGTATTTT	CSVVLAGADTQYF
TRBV2	.	.	TRBJ1-2	TGTGCCAGCCGACAGGTAATCTATGGCTACACCTTC	CASRQVIYGYTF
TRBV5-1	TRBD2	.	TRBJ2-7	TGCGCCAGCAGCAGGGGACTAGCGGGTTACTCCTACGAGCAGTACTTC	CASSRGLAGYSYEQYF
TRBV5-1	.	few	TRBJ2-3	TGCGCCAGCAGCTCGGGCACAGATACGCAGTATTTT	CASSSGTDTQYF
TRBV5-1	TRBD1	once	TRBJ2-3	TGCGCCAGCGGTGCCGGGACAGGGGAGGATACGCAGTATTTT	CASGAGTGEDTQYF
TRBV27	.	.	TRBJ2-1	TGTGCCAGCAGCCAGATGACACCTATTTACAATGAGCAGTTCTTC	CASSQMTPIYNEQFF
TRBV7-3	.	.	TRBJ2-3	TGTGCCAGCGGAGAGGGCGTAAGCACAGATACGCAGTATTTT	CASGEGVSTDTQYF
TRBV28	TRBD1	.	TRBJ2-5	TGTGCCAGCAGCCGACAGGGCCCGGAGACCCAGTACTTC	CASSRQGPETQYF
TRBV18	TRBD2	few	TRBJ2-1	TGTGCCAGCTCACCGCAGCGGGGGGACTACAATGAGCAGTTCTTC	CASSPQRGDYNEQFF
TRBV7-2	TRBD2	.	TRBJ2-3	TGTGCCAGCAGCTTAGATTCGGCTAGCGGATACACAGATACGCAGTATTTT	CASSLDSASGYTDTQYF
TRBV19	TRBD1	.	TRBJ1-1	TGTGCCAGTAGTTCCCGGACAGGGCGGGGGAACACTGAAGCTTTCTTT	CASSSRTGRGNTEAFF
TRBV18	.	.	TRBJ1-4	TGTGCCAGCTCACCCAGGATACAGACTAATGAAAAACTGTTTTTT	CASSPRIQTNEKLFF
TRBV2	TRBD1	few	TRBJ2-3	TGTGCCAGCAGAGAACGACAGGGACGCACAGATACGCAGTATTTT	CASRERQGRTDTQYF
TRBV7-2	.	.	TRBJ2-5	TGTGCCAGCAACTACGACCACCAAGAGACCCAGTACTTC	CASNYDHQETQYF
TRBV5-1	TRBD2	few	TRBJ2-1	TGCGCCAGCAGCTTTGGGCGGCTAGCGGGAGGTAATGAGCAGTTCTTC	CASSFGRLAGGNEQFF
TRBV6-5	.	.	TRBJ2-7	TGTGCCAGTTGCCGGGACTTACGCTACGAGCAGTACTTC	CASCRDLRYEQYF
TRBV5-1	TRBD1	few	TRBJ2-2	TGCGCCAGCAGCTTGCAAGGGGGCGTAGGCACCGGGGAGCTGTTTTTT	CASSLQGGVGTGELFF
TRBV7-2	.	once	TRBJ1-1	TGTGCCAGCAGCTTAGTTCTACAGGGAGACACTGAAGCTTTCTTT	CASSLVLQGDTEAFF
TRBV6-1	.	.	TRBJ1-5	TGTGCCAGCAGATATAGCAATCAGCCCCAGCATTTT	CASRYSNQPQHF